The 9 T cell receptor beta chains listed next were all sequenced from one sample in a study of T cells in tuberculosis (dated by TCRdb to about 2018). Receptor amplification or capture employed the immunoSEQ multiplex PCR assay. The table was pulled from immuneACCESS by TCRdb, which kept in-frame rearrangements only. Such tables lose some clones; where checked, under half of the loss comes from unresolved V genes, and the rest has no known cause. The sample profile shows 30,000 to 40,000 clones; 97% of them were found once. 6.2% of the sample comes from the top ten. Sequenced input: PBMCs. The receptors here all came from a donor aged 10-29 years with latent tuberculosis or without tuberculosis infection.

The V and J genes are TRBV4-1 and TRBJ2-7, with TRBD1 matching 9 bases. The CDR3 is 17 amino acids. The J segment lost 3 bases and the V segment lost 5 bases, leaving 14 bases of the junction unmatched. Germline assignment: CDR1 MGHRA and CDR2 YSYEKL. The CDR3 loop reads CASSVGEVGQGFYEQYF. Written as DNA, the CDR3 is TGCGCCAGCAGCGTCGGAGAGGTGGGACAGGGCTTCTACGAGCAGTACTTC.

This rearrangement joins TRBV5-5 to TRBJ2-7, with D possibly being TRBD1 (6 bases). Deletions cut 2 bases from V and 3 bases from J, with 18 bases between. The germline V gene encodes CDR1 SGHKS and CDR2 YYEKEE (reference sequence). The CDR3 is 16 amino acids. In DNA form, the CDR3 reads TGTGCCAGCAGCTTACGGGACACCCAGTGGTACTACGAGCAGTACTTC. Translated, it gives CASSLRDTQWYYEQYF.

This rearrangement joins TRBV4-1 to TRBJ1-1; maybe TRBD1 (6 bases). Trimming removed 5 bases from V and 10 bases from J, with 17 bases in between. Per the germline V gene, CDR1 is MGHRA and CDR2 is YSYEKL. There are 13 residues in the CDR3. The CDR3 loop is CASSAYRDAGAFF. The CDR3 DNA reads TGCGCCAGCAGCGCTTACAGGGATGCTGGAGCTTTCTTT.

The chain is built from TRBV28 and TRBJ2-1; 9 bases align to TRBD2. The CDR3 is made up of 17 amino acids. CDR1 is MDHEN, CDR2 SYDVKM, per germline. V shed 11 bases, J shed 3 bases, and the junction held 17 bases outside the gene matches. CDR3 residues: CAQLSQVAGAFYNEQFF. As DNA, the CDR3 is TGTGCCCAGCTTAGTCAGGTAGCGGGGGCGTTCTACAATGAGCAGTTCTTC.

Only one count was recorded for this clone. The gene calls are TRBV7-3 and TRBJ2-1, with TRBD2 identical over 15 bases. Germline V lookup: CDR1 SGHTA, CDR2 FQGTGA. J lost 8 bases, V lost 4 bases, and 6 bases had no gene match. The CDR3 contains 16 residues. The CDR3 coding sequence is TGTGCCAGCAGCTCGGGACTAGCGGGGGGCGGTTATGAGCAGTTCTTC. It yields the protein CASSSGLAGGGYEQFF. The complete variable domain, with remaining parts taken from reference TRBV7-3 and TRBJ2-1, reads GAGVSQTPSNKVTEKGKYVELRCDPISGHTALYWYRQSLGQGPEFLIYFQGTGAADDSGLPNDRFFAVRPEGSVSTLKIQRTERGDSAVYLCASSSGLAGGGYEQFFGPGTRLTVL.

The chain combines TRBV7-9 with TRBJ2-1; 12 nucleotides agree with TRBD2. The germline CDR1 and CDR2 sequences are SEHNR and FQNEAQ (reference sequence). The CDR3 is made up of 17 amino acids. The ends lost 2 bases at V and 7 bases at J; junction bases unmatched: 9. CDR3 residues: CASSLRASGGASNEQFF. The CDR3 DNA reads TGTGCCAGCAGCTTAAGAGCTAGCGGGGGGGCCTCAAATGAGCAGTTCTTC.

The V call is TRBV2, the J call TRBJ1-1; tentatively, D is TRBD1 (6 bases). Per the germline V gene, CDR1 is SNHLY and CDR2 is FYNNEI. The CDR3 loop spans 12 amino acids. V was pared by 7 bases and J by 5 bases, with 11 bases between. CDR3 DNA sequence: TGTGCCAGCAATACAGGGTGGACTGAAGCTTTCTTT. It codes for CASNTGWTEAFF.

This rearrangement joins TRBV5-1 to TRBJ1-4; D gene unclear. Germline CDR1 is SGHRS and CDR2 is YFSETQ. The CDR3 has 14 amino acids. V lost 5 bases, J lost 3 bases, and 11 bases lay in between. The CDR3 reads CASSWAGSNEKLFF. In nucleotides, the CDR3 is TGCGCCAGCAGTTGGGCAGGTTCTAATGAAAAACTGTTTTTT.

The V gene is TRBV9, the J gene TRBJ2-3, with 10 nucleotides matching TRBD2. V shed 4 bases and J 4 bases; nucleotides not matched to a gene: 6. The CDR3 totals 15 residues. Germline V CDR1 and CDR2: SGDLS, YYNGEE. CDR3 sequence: CASSRLAGVPDTQYF. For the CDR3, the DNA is TGTGCCAGCAGCCGTCTAGCGGGAGTCCCAGATACGCAGTATTTT. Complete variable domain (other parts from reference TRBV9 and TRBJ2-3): DSGVTQTPKHLITATGQRVTLRCSPRSGDLSVYWYQQSLDQGLQFLIQYYNGEERAKGNILERFSAQQFPDLHSELNLSSLELGDSALYFCASSRLAGVPDTQYFGPGTRLTVL.